This is a list of T cell receptor beta chains from one sample in a study of blood T cell repertoires in COVID-19. Data came from immunoSEQ multiplex PCR; TCRdb stores just in-frame clones and leaves some out. The table has approximately 150,000 clones, 80% to 85% seen once. Sample: PBMCs or T cells enriched from blood (not recorded which). These receptor sequences come from a woman between 50 and 59 years old who had recovered from COVID-19. Both conserved end residues are part of each CDR3. The order of the fields is CDR3 protein, CDR3 DNA, J gene, V gene, clone size, D gene. D genes are given only for firm matches. The size of a clone is reported for some rows only, either as once, few or many, or as a class for expanded clones.

CDR3: CASSDEDSNTGELFF
DNA: TGTGCCAGCAGCGACGAGGATTCGAACACCGGGGAGCTGTTTTTT
J: TRBJ2-2
V: TRBV9
size: -
D: -

CDR3: CASSFPRDRSQTDTQYF
DNA: TGTGCCAGCAGCTTCCCCCGGGACAGGAGTCAGACAGATACGCAGTATTTT
J: TRBJ2-3
V: TRBV7-3
size: -
D: TRBD1

CDR3: CASSPRQGPNYGYTF
DNA: TGTGCCAGTAGTCCTCGACAGGGCCCCAACTATGGCTACACCTTC
J: TRBJ1-2
V: TRBV19
size: -
D: TRBD1

CDR3: CASTIHPGQIYLMNTEAFF
DNA: TGTGCCAGTACCATACATCCGGGACAGATTTACCTCATGAACACTGAAGCTTTCTTT
J: TRBJ1-1
V: TRBV19
size: -
D: TRBD1

CDR3: CASSPSRSSNEAFF
DNA: TGTGCCAGCAGTCCATCCCGGTCATCCAATGAAGCTTTCTTT
J: TRBJ1-1
V: TRBV28
size: -
D: -

CDR3: CASSPLQGATGNTIYF
DNA: TGTGCCAGCAGCCCACTACAGGGAGCTACCGGAAACACCATATATTTT
J: TRBJ1-3
V: TRBV9
size: -
D: -

CDR3: CASSESRGVNTEAFF
DNA: TGTGCCAGCAGTGAAAGCAGGGGAGTGAACACTGAAGCTTTCTTT
J: TRBJ1-1
V: TRBV6-1
size: -
D: -

CDR3: CATSPTSSTGELFF
DNA: TGTGCCACCAGCCCCACCTCTAGCACCGGGGAGCTGTTTTTT
J: TRBJ2-2
V: TRBV15
size: -
D: -

CDR3: CASKNRGEQFF
DNA: TGTGCCAGTAAAAACAGGGGTGAGCAGTTCTTC
J: TRBJ2-1
V: TRBV19
size: -
D: TRBD1

CDR3: CASSSAGAPFYRVTDTQYF
DNA: TGTGCCAGCAGCTCTGCGGGGGCCCCATTCTATCGGGTCACAGATACGCAGTATTTT
J: TRBJ2-3
V: TRBV7-9
size: -
D: -

CDR3: CASSQGSGGAEQYF
DNA: TGTGCCAGCAGCCAAGGTAGCGGGGGAGCCGAGCAGTACTTC
J: TRBJ2-7
V: TRBV3-1/TRBV3-2
size: -
D: TRBD2

CDR3: CASGRATHEQFF
DNA: TGTGCCAGCGGGAGGGCCACTCATGAGCAGTTCTTC
J: TRBJ2-1
V: TRBV12-3/TRBV12-4
size: few
D: TRBD2

CDR3: CASSVLAERPRYQETQYF
DNA: TGTGCCAGCAGCGTACTAGCGGAGAGACCGAGGTACCAAGAGACCCAGTACTTC
J: TRBJ2-5
V: TRBV9
size: -
D: TRBD2

CDR3: CASSSSNRELFF
DNA: TGTGCCAGCAGCTCGTCTAACCGGGAGCTGTTTTTT
J: TRBJ2-2
V: TRBV11-3
size: -
D: -

CDR3: CASSQSHSLAARGYEQYF
DNA: TGCGCCAGCAGTCAATCCCATTCACTAGCGGCGAGGGGCTACGAGCAGTACTTC
J: TRBJ2-7
V: TRBV23-1
size: -
D: TRBD2

CDR3: CASGWKPERPQHF
DNA: TGTGCCAGCGGATGGAAACCGGAGAGGCCCCAGCATTTT
J: TRBJ1-5
V: TRBV6-6
size: once
D: -

CDR3: CASTVQGVGTEAFF
DNA: TGTGCCAGTACCGTACAGGGGGTTGGCACTGAAGCTTTCTTT
J: TRBJ1-1
V: TRBV19
size: -
D: TRBD1

CDR3: CASSLGTGPLGNEQFF
DNA: TGTGCCAGCAGCTTGGGAACAGGCCCTCTGGGGAATGAGCAGTTCTTC
J: TRBJ2-1
V: TRBV7-2
size: -
D: -

CDR3: CASSRRQSYEQYF
DNA: TGTGCCAGCAGTAGAAGACAGTCCTACGAGCAGTACTTC
J: TRBJ2-7
V: TRBV12-3/TRBV12-4
size: -
D: -

CDR3: CASSFRTGRGNTIYF
DNA: TGTGCCAGCAGTTTTAGGACAGGGAGGGGAAACACCATATATTTT
J: TRBJ1-3
V: TRBV6-4
size: once
D: TRBD1

CDR3: CAILTSGSLKDEQFF
DNA: TGTGCCATCTTAACTAGCGGGAGTTTAAAGGATGAGCAGTTCTTC
J: TRBJ2-1
V: TRBV27
size: -
D: TRBD2

CDR3: CASSYFAGHPEPTDTQYF
DNA: TGTGCCAGCAGTTACTTCGCGGGCCATCCCGAGCCCACAGATACGCAGTATTTT
J: TRBJ2-3
V: TRBV6-2/TRBV6-3
size: -
D: -

CDR3: CASSLGWRTDEQYF
DNA: TGTGCCAGCAGTTTGGGCTGGCGTACCGACGAGCAGTACTTC
J: TRBJ2-7
V: TRBV27
size: -
D: -

CDR3: CASSLMGQGFGDTEAFF
DNA: TGTGCCAGCAGCCTAATGGGACAGGGGTTTGGGGACACTGAAGCTTTCTTT
J: TRBJ1-1
V: TRBV7-3
size: -
D: TRBD1

CDR3: CASNTDRFEAFF
DNA: TGTGCCAGTAATACTGACAGGTTTGAAGCTTTCTTT
J: TRBJ1-1
V: TRBV19
size: -
D: -

CDR3: CASSDRARSDTQYF
DNA: TGTGCCAGCAGTGACAGGGCTCGATCAGATACGCAGTATTTT
J: TRBJ2-3
V: TRBV6-1
size: -
D: -

CDR3: CSARTGRNEQYF
DNA: TGCAGCGCTAGGACAGGGAGGAACGAGCAGTACTTC
J: TRBJ2-7
V: TRBV29-1
size: -
D: TRBD1